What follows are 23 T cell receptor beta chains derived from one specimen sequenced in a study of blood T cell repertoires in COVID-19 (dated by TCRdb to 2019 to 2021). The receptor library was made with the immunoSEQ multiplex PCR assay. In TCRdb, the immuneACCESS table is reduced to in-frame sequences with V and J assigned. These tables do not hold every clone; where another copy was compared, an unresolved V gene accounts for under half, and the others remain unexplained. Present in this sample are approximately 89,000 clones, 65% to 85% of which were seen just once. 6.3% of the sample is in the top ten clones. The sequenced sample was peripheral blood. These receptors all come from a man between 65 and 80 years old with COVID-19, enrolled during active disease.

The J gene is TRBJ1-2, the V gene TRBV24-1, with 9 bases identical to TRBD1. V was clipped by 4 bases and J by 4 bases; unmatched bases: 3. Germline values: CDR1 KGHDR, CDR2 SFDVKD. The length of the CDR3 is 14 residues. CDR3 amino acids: CATSDRDRVYGYTF. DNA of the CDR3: TGTGCCACCAGTGACCGGGACAGGGTCTATGGCTACACCTTC.

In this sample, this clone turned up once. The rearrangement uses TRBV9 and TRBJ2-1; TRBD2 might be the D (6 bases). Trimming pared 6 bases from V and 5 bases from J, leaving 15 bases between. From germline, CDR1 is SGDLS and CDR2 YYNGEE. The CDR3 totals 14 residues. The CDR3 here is CASNYGTSDNEQFF. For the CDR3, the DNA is TGTGCCAGCAACTACGGGACTTCTGACAATGAGCAGTTCTTC. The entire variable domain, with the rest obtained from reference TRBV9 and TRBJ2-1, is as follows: DSGVTQTPKHLITATGQRVTLRCSPRSGDLSVYWYQQSLDQGLQFLIQYYNGEERAKGNILERFSAQQFPDLHSELNLSSLELGDSALYFCASNYGTSDNEQFFGPGTRLTVL.

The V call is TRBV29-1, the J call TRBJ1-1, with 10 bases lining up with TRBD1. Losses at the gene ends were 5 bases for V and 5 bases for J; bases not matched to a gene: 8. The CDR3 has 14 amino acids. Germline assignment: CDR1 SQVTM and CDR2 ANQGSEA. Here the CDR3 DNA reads TGCAGCGTTCGGACAGGGGGGACGAGAACTGAAGCTTTCTTT. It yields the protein CSVRTGGTRTEAFF.

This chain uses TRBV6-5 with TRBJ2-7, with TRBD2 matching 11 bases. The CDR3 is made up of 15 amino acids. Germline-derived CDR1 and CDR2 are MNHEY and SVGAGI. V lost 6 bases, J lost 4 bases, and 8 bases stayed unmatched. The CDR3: CASSPVGTSGYEQYF. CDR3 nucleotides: TGTGCCAGCAGCCCGGTTGGGACTAGCGGTTACGAGCAGTACTTC.

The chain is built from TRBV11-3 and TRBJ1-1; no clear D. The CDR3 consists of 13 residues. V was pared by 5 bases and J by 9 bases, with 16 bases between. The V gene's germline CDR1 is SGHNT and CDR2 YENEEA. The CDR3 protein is CASSLSEWSQAFF. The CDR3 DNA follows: TGTGCCAGCAGCCTCTCTGAGTGGTCGCAAGCTTTCTTT.

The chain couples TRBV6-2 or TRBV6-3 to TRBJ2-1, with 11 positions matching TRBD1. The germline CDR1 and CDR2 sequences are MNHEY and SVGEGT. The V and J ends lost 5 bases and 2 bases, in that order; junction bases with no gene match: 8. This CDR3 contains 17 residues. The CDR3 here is CASSPLPGQGAYNEQFF. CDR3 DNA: TGTGCCAGCAGTCCACTACCGGGACAGGGGGCCTACAATGAGCAGTTCTTC.

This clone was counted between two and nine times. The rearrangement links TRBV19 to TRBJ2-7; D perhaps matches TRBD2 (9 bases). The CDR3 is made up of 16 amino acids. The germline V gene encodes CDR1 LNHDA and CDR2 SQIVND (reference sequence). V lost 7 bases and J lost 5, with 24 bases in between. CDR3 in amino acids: CASTPGGLAGSHEQYF. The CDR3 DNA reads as TGTGCCAGTACCCCAGGGGGCCTAGCGGGAAGCCACGAGCAGTACTTC.

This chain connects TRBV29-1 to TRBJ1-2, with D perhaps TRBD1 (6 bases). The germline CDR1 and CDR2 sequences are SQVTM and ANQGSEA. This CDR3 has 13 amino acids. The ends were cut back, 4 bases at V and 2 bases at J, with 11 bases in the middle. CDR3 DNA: TGCAGCGTTGGAGAGGGACAAAACTATGGCTACACCTTC. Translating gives CSVGEGQNYGYTF.

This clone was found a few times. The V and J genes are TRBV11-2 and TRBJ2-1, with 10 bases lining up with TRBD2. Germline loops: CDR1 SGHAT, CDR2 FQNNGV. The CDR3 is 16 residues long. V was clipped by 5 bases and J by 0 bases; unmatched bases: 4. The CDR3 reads CASSPRLAGSYNEQFF. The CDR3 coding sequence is TGTGCCAGCAGCCCGAGACTAGCGGGCTCCTACAATGAGCAGTTCTTC. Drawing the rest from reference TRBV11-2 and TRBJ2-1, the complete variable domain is EAGVAQSPRYKIIEKRQSVAFWCNPISGHATLYWYQQILGQGPKLLIQFQNNGVVDDSQLPKDRFSAERLKGVDSTLKIQPAKLEDSAVYLCASSPRLAGSYNEQFFGPGTRLTVL.

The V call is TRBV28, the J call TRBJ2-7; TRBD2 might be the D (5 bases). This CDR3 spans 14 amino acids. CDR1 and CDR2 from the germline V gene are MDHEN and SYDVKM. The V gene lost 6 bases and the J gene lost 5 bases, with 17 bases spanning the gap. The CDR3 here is CASRPPREFDEQYF. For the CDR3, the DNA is TGTGCCAGCAGACCCCCTAGGGAGTTCGACGAGCAGTACTTC.

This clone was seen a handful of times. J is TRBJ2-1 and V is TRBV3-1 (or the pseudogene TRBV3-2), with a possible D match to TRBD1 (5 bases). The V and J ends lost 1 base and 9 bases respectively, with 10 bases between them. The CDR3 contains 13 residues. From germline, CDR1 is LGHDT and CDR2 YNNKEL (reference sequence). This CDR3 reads CASSQGVGREQFF. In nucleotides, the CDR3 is TGTGCCAGCAGCCAAGGGGTGGGGCGTGAGCAGTTCTTC.

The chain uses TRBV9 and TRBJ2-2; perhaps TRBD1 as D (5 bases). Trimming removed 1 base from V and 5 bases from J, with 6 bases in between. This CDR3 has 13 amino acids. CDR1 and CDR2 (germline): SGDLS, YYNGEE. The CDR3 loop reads CASSVQGTGELFF. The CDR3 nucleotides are TGTGCCAGCAGCGTACAGGGAACCGGGGAGCTGTTTTTT.

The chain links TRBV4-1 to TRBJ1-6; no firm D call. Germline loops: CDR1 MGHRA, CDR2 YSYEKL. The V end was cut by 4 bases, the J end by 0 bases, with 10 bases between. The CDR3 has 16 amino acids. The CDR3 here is CASSLMAGSYNSPLHF. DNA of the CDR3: TGCGCCAGCAGCCTGATGGCAGGCTCCTATAATTCACCCCTCCACTTT.

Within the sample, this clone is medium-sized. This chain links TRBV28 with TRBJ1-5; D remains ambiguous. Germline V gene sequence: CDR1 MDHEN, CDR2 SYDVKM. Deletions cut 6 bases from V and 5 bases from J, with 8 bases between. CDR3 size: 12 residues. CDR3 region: CASSGAYQPQHF. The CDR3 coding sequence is TGTGCCAGCAGCGGAGCGTATCAGCCCCAGCATTTT. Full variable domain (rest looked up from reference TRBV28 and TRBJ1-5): DVKVTQSSRYLVKRTGEKVFLECVQDMDHENMFWYRQDPGLGLRLIYFSYDVKMKEKGDIPEGYSVSREKKERFSLILESASTNQTSMYLCASSGAYQPQHFGDGTRLSIL.

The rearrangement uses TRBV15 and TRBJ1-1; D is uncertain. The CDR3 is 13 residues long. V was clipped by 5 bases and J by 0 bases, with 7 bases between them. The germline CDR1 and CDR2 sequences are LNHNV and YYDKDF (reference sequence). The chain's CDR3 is CATSRELNTEAFF. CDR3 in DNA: TGTGCCACCAGCCGGGAGTTGAACACTGAAGCTTTCTTT.

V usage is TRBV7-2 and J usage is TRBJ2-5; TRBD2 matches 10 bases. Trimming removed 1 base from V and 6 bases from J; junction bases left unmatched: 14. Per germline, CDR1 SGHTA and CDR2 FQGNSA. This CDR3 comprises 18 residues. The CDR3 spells CASSLVLRTSGDRKTQYF. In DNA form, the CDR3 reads TGTGCCAGCAGCTTAGTTCTAAGGACTAGCGGAGACAGGAAGACCCAGTACTTC.

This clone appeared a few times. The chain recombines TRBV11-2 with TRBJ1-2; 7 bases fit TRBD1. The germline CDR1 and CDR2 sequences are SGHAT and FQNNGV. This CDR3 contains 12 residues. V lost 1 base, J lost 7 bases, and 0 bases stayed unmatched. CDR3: CASSLAGGGYTF. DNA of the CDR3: TGTGCCAGCAGCTTAGCAGGGGGTGGCTACACCTTC.

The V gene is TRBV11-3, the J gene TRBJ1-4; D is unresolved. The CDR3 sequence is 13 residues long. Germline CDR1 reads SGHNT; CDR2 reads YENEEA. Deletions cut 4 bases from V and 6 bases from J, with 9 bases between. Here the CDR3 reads CASSYLGYEKLFF. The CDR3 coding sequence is TGTGCCAGCAGCTACCTCGGTTATGAAAAACTGTTTTTT.

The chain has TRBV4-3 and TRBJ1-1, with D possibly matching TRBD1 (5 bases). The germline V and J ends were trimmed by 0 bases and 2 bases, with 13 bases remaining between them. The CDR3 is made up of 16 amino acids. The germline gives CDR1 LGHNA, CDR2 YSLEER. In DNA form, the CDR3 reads TGCGCCAGCAGCCAAGATCGCGGGGGGGGAAACACTGAAGCTTTCTTT. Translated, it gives CASSQDRGGGNTEAFF.

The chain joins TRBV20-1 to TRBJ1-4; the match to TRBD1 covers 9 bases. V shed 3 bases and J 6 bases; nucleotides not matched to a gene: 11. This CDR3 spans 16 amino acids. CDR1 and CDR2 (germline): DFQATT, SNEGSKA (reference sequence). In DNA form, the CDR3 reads TGCAGTGCTAGTAGTACAGGGGGCTTTATGGATGAAAAACTGTTTTTT. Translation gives CSASSTGGFMDEKLFF.

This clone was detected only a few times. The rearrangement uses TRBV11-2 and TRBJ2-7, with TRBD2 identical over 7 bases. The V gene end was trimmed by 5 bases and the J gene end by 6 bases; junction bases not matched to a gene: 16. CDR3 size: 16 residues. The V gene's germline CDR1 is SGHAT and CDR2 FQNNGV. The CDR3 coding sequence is TGTGCCAGCAGCCCATCCCCATCCAGCGGGGTATCCGAGCAGTACTTC. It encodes CASSPSPSSGVSEQYF.

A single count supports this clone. Here the CDR3 reads CASSVEAGGREQFF. DNA for the CDR3: TGTGCCAGCAGCGTAGAAGCGGGGGGTCGTGAGCAGTTCTTC. The chain carries TRBV9 and TRBJ2-1, with TRBD2 identical over 9 bases. Germline lookup yields CDR1 SGDLS and CDR2 YYNGEE. The CDR3 runs to 14 residues. J was trimmed by 9 bases and V by 0 bases; bases with no gene match: 4. The variable domain in full, completed from reference TRBV9 and TRBJ2-1, reads DSGVTQTPKHLITATGQRVTLRCSPRSGDLSVYWYQQSLDQGLQFLIQYYNGEERAKGNILERFSAQQFPDLHSELNLSSLELGDSALYFCASSVEAGGREQFFGPGTRLTVL.

The CDR3 DNA sequence: TGTGCCAGCACCTCAGGACAGGGGATTTCTGGCTACACCTTC. Translating gives CASTSGQGISGYTF. The chain recombines TRBV28 with TRBJ1-2, with 9 positions matching TRBD1. The CDR3 has 14 amino acids. Looked up from germline, CDR1 is MDHEN and CDR2 is SYDVKM. The trim removed 7 bases at V and 7 bases at J, leaving 10 bases unmatched.